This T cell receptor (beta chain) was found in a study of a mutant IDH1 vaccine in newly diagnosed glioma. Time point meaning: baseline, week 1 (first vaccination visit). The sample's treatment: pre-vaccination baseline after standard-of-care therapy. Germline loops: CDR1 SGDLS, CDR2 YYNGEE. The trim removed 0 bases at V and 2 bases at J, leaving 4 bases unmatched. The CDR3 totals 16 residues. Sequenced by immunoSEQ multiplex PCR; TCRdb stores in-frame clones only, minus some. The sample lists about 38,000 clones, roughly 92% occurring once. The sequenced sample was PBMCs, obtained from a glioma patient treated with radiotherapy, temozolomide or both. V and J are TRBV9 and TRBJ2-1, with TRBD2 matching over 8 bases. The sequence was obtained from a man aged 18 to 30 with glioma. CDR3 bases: TGTGCCAGCAGCGTAGTTTCCGGGAGGGCCTACAATGAGCAGTTCTTC. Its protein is CASSVVSGRAYNEQFF.